The 26 T cell receptor beta chains below all came from one sample that was sequenced in a study of cytomegalovirus exposure and HLA in healthy donors. PCR employed 60 Vbeta and 13 Jbeta primers. TCRdb keeps only in-frame clones here, not all; method: immunoSEQ multiplex PCR. The sample records around 97,000 clones, around three quarters being singletons. Input material: PBMCs. The receptor source for this set is a woman aged 18-35 years in good health and CMV-seropositive.

This chain links TRBV5-8 with TRBJ2-3, with D perhaps TRBD2 (6 bases). The CDR3 is 14 amino acids. The germline V and J ends were trimmed by 4 bases and 2 bases, with 11 bases remaining between them. Germline values: CDR1 SGHTS, CDR2 YDEGEE. The CDR3 coding sequence is TGTGCCAGCAGCCCGGGACTGTACACAGATACGCAGTATTTT. Protein sequence: CASSPGLYTDTQYF.

The V call is TRBV19, the J call TRBJ1-5; D gene unclear. Trimming shortened V by 1 base and J by 0 bases, and 4 bases separated the two germline ends. The CDR3 length is 14 residues. CDR1 and CDR2 (germline): LNHDA, SQIVND (reference sequence). CDR3 sequence (DNA): TGTGCCAGTAGTATAGGTCATAGCAATCAGCCCCAGCATTTT. Its protein is CASSIGHSNQPQHF.

The rearrangement links TRBV5-6 to TRBJ1-2, with D uncertain. CDR3 length: 11 amino acids. Germline V CDR1 and CDR2: SGHDT, YYEEEE. The V and J ends lost 7 bases and 6 bases respectively, with 10 bases between them. The CDR3 DNA follows: TGTGCCAGCTCAGTGCAAAATGGCTACACCTTC. Translating it yields CASSVQNGYTF. Full variable domain (outside the CDR3, taken from reference TRBV5-6 and TRBJ1-2): DAGVTQSPTHLIKTRGQQVTLRCSPKSGHDTVSWYQQALGQGPQFIFQYYEEEERQRGNFPDRFSGHQFPNYSSELNVNALLLGDSALYLCASSVQNGYTFGSGTRLTVV.

The chain uses TRBV27 and TRBJ2-7; TRBD2 matches 14 bases. CDR1 is MNHEY, CDR2 SMNVEV, per germline (reference sequence). The CDR3 is made up of 15 amino acids. With 6 bases clipped from V and 6 bases from J, the junction kept 7 bases outside the gene matches. CDR3 in DNA: TGTGCCAGCAGAGGGACTAGCGGGAGAGGCCTCGAGCAGTACTTC. It specifies CASRGTSGRGLEQYF.

V is TRBV9 and J is TRBJ2-5, with TRBD2 identical over 12 bases. This CDR3 region has 14 residues. Trimming removed 4 bases from V and 9 bases from J; junction bases left unmatched: 7. Germline lookup yields CDR1 SGDLS and CDR2 YYNGEE. CDR3 sequence (DNA): TGTGCCAGCAGCCCCCGGACTAGCGGGGCCCCCCAGTACTTC. It is translated as CASSPRTSGAPQYF.

The rearrangement links TRBV9 to TRBJ1-1; 8 nucleotides agree with TRBD1. The CDR3 has 15 amino acids. CDR1 and CDR2 (germline): SGDLS, YYNGEE. V lost 1 base and J lost 5; bases outside the gene matches: 7. CDR3 in amino acids: CASSVQGARGTEAFF. CDR3 DNA: TGTGCCAGCAGCGTACAGGGGGCGAGGGGGACTGAAGCTTTCTTT. The full variable domain, in which reference TRBV9 and TRBJ1-1 provide the parts outside the CDR3, is DSGVTQTPKHLITATGQRVTLRCSPRSGDLSVYWYQQSLDQGLQFLIQYYNGEERAKGNILERFSAQQFPDLHSELNLSSLELGDSALYFCASSVQGARGTEAFFGQGTRLTVV.

This clone was seen just once. The rearrangement uses TRBV7-9 and TRBJ2-7; 9 nucleotides agree with TRBD2. Losses at the gene ends were 5 bases for V and 7 bases for J; bases not matched to a gene: 12. CDR1 SEHNR and CDR2 FQNEAQ come from the germline V gene (reference sequence). The length of the CDR3 is 15 residues. The CDR3 protein is CASSSRSSAGGEQYF. The CDR3 coding sequence is TGTGCCAGCAGCAGCCGGTCTTCCGCGGGGGGGGAGCAGTACTTC.

The rearrangement links TRBV5-1 to TRBJ1-2; 8 positions match TRBD1. Looked up from germline, CDR1 is SGHRS and CDR2 is YFSETQ. V was pared by 4 bases and J by 7 bases, with 6 bases of the junction left unmatched. The CDR3 extends over 13 amino acids. The CDR3 sequence is CASSTGQGLGYTF. The CDR3 DNA sequence: TGCGCCAGCAGCACCGGACAGGGTCTTGGCTACACCTTC.

Written as DNA, the CDR3 is TGTGCCAGCAGCGGACGGGGGGCACAGGAAGCTTTCTTT. Amino acids: CASSGRGAQEAFF. The chain combines TRBV7-3 with TRBJ1-1; maybe TRBD1 (6 bases). Germline CDR1 and CDR2: SGHTA and FQGTGA. Trimming stripped 5 bases from V and 8 bases from J, with 15 bases between. The CDR3 spans 13 residues. The whole variable domain, remainder taken from reference TRBV7-3 and TRBJ1-1, is GAGVSQTPSNKVTEKGKYVELRCDPISGHTALYWYRQSLGQGPEFLIYFQGTGAADDSGLPNDRFFAVRPEGSVSTLKIQRTERGDSAVYLCASSGRGAQEAFFGQGTRLTVV.

This clone occurred once. The chain is built from TRBV10-3 and TRBJ1-5; 9 bases map to TRBD1. The CDR3 length is 15 residues. Unmatched junction bases numbered 8, after V lost 6 bases and J lost 5 bases. Germline V gene lookup returns CDR1 ENHRY and CDR2 SYGVKD. CDR3 sequence reads: CAIRSGTGIDQPQHF. The CDR3 nucleotides are TGTGCCATCAGATCCGGGACAGGGATAGATCAGCCCCAGCATTTT.

The chain has TRBV29-1 and TRBJ1-2; 8 positions match TRBD1. The CDR3 sequence is 14 residues long. Losses at the gene ends were 3 bases for V and 4 bases for J; bases not matched to a gene: 7. The germline CDR1 and CDR2 sequences are SQVTM and ANQGSEA. The CDR3 reads CSVDDRGEFYGYTF. For the CDR3, the DNA is TGCAGCGTTGATGACAGGGGCGAATTCTATGGCTACACCTTC.

In this sample, this clone turned up a few times. The chain recombines TRBV6-1 with TRBJ2-7; 9 bases line up with TRBD1. Per germline, CDR1 MNHNS and CDR2 SASEGT. Unmatched junction bases numbered 21, after V lost 0 bases and J lost 12 bases. The CDR3 spans 18 residues. Here the CDR3 DNA reads TGTGCCAGCAGTGAAGCGCTTGTAGGAGGACAGGGGTTTAATCGAAGGTACTTC. It codes for CASSEALVGGQGFNRRYF.

This clone occurred once. This sequence joins TRBV5-1 and TRBJ1-4, with 7 bases fitting TRBD1. The CDR3 length is 16 residues. Germline CDR1 SGHRS, CDR2 YFSETQ. Trimming took 4 bases from V and 4 from J; bases not matched to a gene: 10. The CDR3 reads CASSVQGGEGNEKLFF. The CDR3 DNA is TGCGCCAGCAGCGTGCAGGGGGGCGAGGGTAATGAAAAACTGTTTTTT.

The rearrangement uses TRBV29-1 and TRBJ1-1; D might be TRBD1 (5 bases). The CDR3 totals 13 residues. Germline CDR1 SQVTM, CDR2 ANQGSEA. V was shortened by 6 bases and J by 3 bases, with 14 bases between the two germline ends. This CDR3 reads CSVKTARDTEAFF. DNA of the CDR3: TGCAGCGTGAAGACAGCTCGAGACACTGAAGCTTTCTTT.

The gene calls are TRBV28 and TRBJ2-7, with TRBD2 matching over 7 bases. V gave up 4 bases and J gave up 0 bases; unmatched junction bases: 9. Germline V gene data show CDR1 as MDHEN and CDR2 as SYDVKM. The CDR3 covers 16 residues. The CDR3 loop is CASSYLWRETSYEQYF. CDR3 bases: TGTGCCAGCAGTTACTTGTGGCGGGAGACCTCCTACGAGCAGTACTTC.

The J gene is TRBJ2-7, the V gene TRBV5-1; a possible D gene is TRBD1 (7 bases). V was clipped by 0 bases and J by 0 bases, with 10 bases between them. The CDR3 extends over 15 amino acids. Germline V CDR1 and CDR2: SGHRS, YFSETQ. The chain's CDR3 is CASSLGRGHSYEQYF. The CDR3 DNA reads as TGCGCCAGCAGCTTGGGGAGGGGGCACTCCTACGAGCAGTACTTC.

The V gene is TRBV19, the J gene TRBJ2-5; the match to TRBD1 covers 10 bases. The ends lost 3 bases at V and 2 bases at J; junction bases unmatched: 6. The CDR3 runs 16 residues. The germline V gene has CDR1 LNHDA and CDR2 SQIVND (reference sequence). CDR3 region: CASSIWDRGVQETQYF. The CDR3 DNA reads as TGTGCCAGTAGTATCTGGGACAGGGGCGTACAAGAGACCCAGTACTTC.

The sample holds a few counts of this clone. The rearrangement links TRBV6-4 to TRBJ2-2; 8 nucleotides align to TRBD1. The length of the CDR3 is 15 residues. CDR1 is MRHNA, CDR2 SNTAGT, per germline. With V trimmed by 3 bases and J by 3 bases, 3 bases remained unmatched. For the CDR3, the DNA is TGTGCCAGCAGTGATCGGGGACAGGACACCGGGGAGCTGTTTTTT. This gives the protein CASSDRGQDTGELFF.

This sequence joins TRBV27 and TRBJ2-5, with a possible D match to TRBD1 (6 bases). In germline, CDR1 is MNHEY, CDR2 SMNVEV (reference sequence). The CDR3 consists of 17 residues. V was shortened by 4 bases and J by 0 bases, with 18 bases between the two germline ends. The CDR3 loop is CASSSTTERGYQETQYF. DNA for the CDR3: TGTGCCAGCAGTTCGACTACCGAAAGGGGGTACCAAGAGACCCAGTACTTC.

The chain joins TRBV6-6 to TRBJ1-2; 10 bases are a match to TRBD1. The CDR3 is made up of 15 amino acids. V lost 7 bases, J lost 2 bases, and 7 bases stayed unmatched. Looked up from germline, CDR1 is MNHNY and CDR2 is SVGAGI (reference sequence). The CDR3 spells CASTEPGQGNYGYTF. In DNA form, the CDR3 reads TGTGCCAGCACCGAACCGGGACAGGGGAACTATGGCTACACCTTC.

The chain has TRBV29-1 and TRBJ2-1; 13 bases align to TRBD2. V shed 1 base and J 7 bases; nucleotides not matched to a gene: 4. The CDR3 contains 15 residues. Per germline, CDR1 SQVTM and CDR2 ANQGSEA. The CDR3 loop is CSVEGTSGSLNEQFF. The CDR3 DNA reads as TGCAGCGTTGAAGGGACTAGCGGGAGCTTAAATGAGCAGTTCTTC.

The rearrangement uses TRBV9 and TRBJ2-5, with TRBD1 identical over 8 bases. Looked up from germline, CDR1 is SGDLS and CDR2 is YYNGEE. The CDR3 length is 14 residues. Trimming took 3 bases from V and 5 from J; bases not matched to a gene: 6. The CDR3 bases are TGTGCCAGCAGCGGGCCAGGGGGCTGGGAGACCCAGTACTTC. Translating it yields CASSGPGGWETQYF.

The chain employs TRBV2 and TRBJ2-5, with 12 nucleotides matching TRBD1. V was clipped by 5 bases and J by 5 bases; unmatched bases: 3. Germline loops: CDR1 SNHLY, CDR2 FYNNEI. The CDR3 totals 14 residues. The DNA for the CDR3 is TGTGCCAGCAGTCTGGGACAGGGGGCGGAGACCCAGTACTTC. It translates to CASSLGQGAETQYF.

This sequence joins TRBV28 and TRBJ2-1, with 11 positions matching TRBD1. Losses at the gene ends were 5 bases for V and 8 bases for J; bases not matched to a gene: 8. CDR3 size: 15 residues. Germline CDR1 and CDR2: MDHEN and SYDVKM. This CDR3 is CASSPPGQGVHEQFF. The CDR3 region has the DNA TGTGCCAGCAGTCCTCCGGGACAGGGGGTCCATGAGCAGTTCTTC.

A remark on this clone: The junction departs from germline at one end; a sequencing error may be responsible. The V call is TRBV28, the J call TRBJ2-1; D uncertain. Germline CDR1 reads MDHEN; CDR2 reads SYDVKM. This CDR3 is 13 amino acids long. The CDR3 loop is CASSKDSHNEQFF. In DNA, the CDR3 is TGTGCCAGCAGTAAAGACTCCCACAATGAGCAGTTCTTC.

The chain uses TRBV5-1 and TRBJ2-1; 13 nucleotides line up with TRBD2. Germline values: CDR1 SGHRS, CDR2 YFSETQ. Losses at the gene ends were 1 base for V and 0 bases for J; bases not matched to a gene: 7. This CDR3 has 19 residues. The CDR3 coding sequence is TGCGCCAGCAGCTTGAGACTAGCGGGGGGCTTAAGCTCCTACAATGAGCAGTTCTTC. Translating it yields CASSLRLAGGLSSYNEQFF.